The 9 T cell receptor beta chains reported below all come from one sample, sequenced in a study of T-cell memory formation after mild COVID-19. One entry per CDR3 protein results from TCRdb running MiXCR on the 5' RACE reads. The sample holds 350,000 or so distinct CDR3 sequences, more than 20% seen once. The specimen was PBMCs or a T cell subset sorted from them (not recorded which). These receptors originate from an adult woman who had mild COVID-19 (a few samples of this study predate the infection). Cell type and time point are not known.

This rearrangement joins TRBV15 to TRBJ1-2; TRBD1 matches 7 bases. Trimming took 1 base from V and 1 from J; bases not matched to a gene: 6. The V gene's germline CDR1 is LNHNV and CDR2 YYDKDF (reference sequence). The CDR3 is made up of 16 amino acids. The CDR3 nucleotides read TGTGCCACCAGCAGAGGTGGGCCAGGGGGTAACTATGGCTACACCTTC. Translation gives CATSRGGPGGNYGYTF. Filled out from reference TRBV15 and TRBJ1-2, the complete variable domain reads DAMVIQNPRYQVTQFGKPVTLSCSQTLNHNVMYWYQQKSSQAPKLLFHYYDKDFNNEADTPDNFQSRRPNTSFCFLDIRSPGLGDTAMYLCATSRGGPGGNYGYTFGSGTRLTVV.

This clonotype was observed a few times. This sequence joins TRBV5-1 and TRBJ2-2; no definite D call. The CDR3 has 15 amino acids. Germline V lookup: CDR1 SGHRS, CDR2 YFSETQ. Trimming took off 0 bases at V and 6 bases at J, with 12 bases between the two ends. The CDR3 loop is CASSLATSFSGELFF. The CDR3 bases are TGCGCCAGCAGCTTGGCGACCTCCTTTTCCGGGGAGCTGTTTTTT. Full variable domain (missing parts from reference TRBV5-1 and TRBJ2-2): KAGVTQTPRYLIKTRGQQVTLSCSPISGHRSVSWYQQTPGQGLQFLFEYFSETQRNKGNFPGRFSGRQFSNSRSEMNVSTLELGDSALYLCASSLATSFSGELFFGEGSRLTVL.

This clonotype was picked up a small number of times. The chain recombines TRBV6-5 with TRBJ2-1, with a possible D match to TRBD2 (6 bases). The V gene's germline CDR1 is MNHEY and CDR2 SVGAGI. Trimming cost V 0 bases and J 8 bases, with 17 bases left between them. This CDR3 region has 16 residues. In DNA form, the CDR3 reads TGTGCCAGCAGTTACTCGGTGGCGGGACGTACCGATGAGCAGTTCTTC. Amino acid sequence: CASSYSVAGRTDEQFF.

This clonotype was found a few times. The rearrangement uses TRBV7-9 and TRBJ2-1; weak D call: TRBD1 (5 bases). Per the germline V gene, CDR1 is SEHNR and CDR2 is FQNEAQ (reference sequence). Trimming took off 1 base at V and 10 bases at J, with 14 bases between the two ends. The CDR3 extends over 14 amino acids. The DNA for the CDR3 is TGTGCCAGCAGCTTAGTGAGTAGTCAGGGCGAGCAGTTCTTC. Protein: CASSLVSSQGEQFF.

The chain is built from TRBV9 and TRBJ2-2; TRBD1 agrees at 7 bases. Per germline, CDR1 SGDLS and CDR2 YYNGEE. J gave up 5 bases and V 3 bases, and 7 bases lay outside the gene matches. The CDR3 has 15 amino acids. CDR3 sequence: CASSEGTVSTGELFF. The CDR3 region has the DNA TGTGCCAGCAGCGAAGGGACAGTATCTACCGGGGAGCTGTTTTTT.

This clonotype has just a few counts. This chain links TRBV10-3 with TRBJ2-7, with D possibly TRBD2 on 6 matching bases. The CDR3 sequence is 18 residues long. The V gene's germline CDR1 is ENHRY and CDR2 SYGVKD. Trimming removed 0 bases at V and 0 bases at J, with 18 bases between. CDR3 sequence: CAISESPFKRVYSYEQYF. CDR3 in DNA: TGTGCCATCAGTGAGTCGCCCTTTAAGCGGGTCTACTCCTACGAGCAGTACTTC.

The chain carries TRBV5-4 and TRBJ2-2; D gene uncertain. This CDR3 contains 12 residues. CDR1 SGHNT and CDR2 YYREEE come from the germline V gene (reference sequence). V lost 7 bases and J 1 base, leaving 5 bases between the germline ends. CDR3 coding DNA: TGTGCCAGCCTGGGGAACACCGGGGAGCTGTTTTTT. Translated: CASLGNTGELFF. The full variable domain, its missing parts supplied by reference TRBV5-4 and TRBJ2-2, is ETGVTQSPTHLIKTRGQQVTLRCSSQSGHNTVSWYQQALGQGPQFIFQYYREEENGRGNFPPRFSGLQFPNYSSELNVNALELDDSALYLCASLGNTGELFFGEGSRLTVL.

The chain joins TRBV4-3 to TRBJ2-5, with 14 positions matching TRBD2. The CDR3 covers 15 residues. Germline V CDR1 and CDR2: LGHNA, YSLEER. The trim removed 4 bases at V and 7 bases at J, leaving 5 bases unmatched. The CDR3 loop is CASSPGLAGDGTQYF. In DNA form, the CDR3 reads TGCGCCAGCAGCCCGGGACTAGCGGGAGACGGGACCCAGTACTTC.

This clonotype occurred many times. This rearrangement joins TRBV24-1 to TRBJ2-3; 8 bases fit TRBD1. CDR1 and CDR2 from the germline V gene are KGHDR and SFDVKD. V shed 2 bases and J 2 bases; nucleotides not matched to a gene: 8. The CDR3 is 17 residues long. The chain's CDR3 is CATSDSPRQGFTDTQYF. The CDR3 nucleotides read TGTGCCACCAGTGATTCGCCGAGACAGGGGTTCACAGATACGCAGTATTTT.